Below are 32 T cell receptor beta chains sequenced from a single sample in a study of T cell repertoires in cytomegalovirus infection (dated by TCRdb to about 2019). Taken with the paper, the label for treatment or condition translates to: in vitro stimulation with specific CMV peptide epitopes to enrich CMV-specific T cells. Sequenced using an Illumina HiSeq 1500. In TCRdb, the public reads were trimmed at Q25 with fastp and aligned with MiXCR, with productive beta chains retained. Entries that share a CDR3 protein sequence are merged under the most common genes and DNA. The sample table shows around 570,000 distinct CDR3 sequences, and around two fifths are seen once. The ten largest clones capture about 48% of the sample. These receptors are not linked to any known antigen. The sample consisted of cultured PBMCs, taken from culture after CMV antigen stimulation. Receptors originate from a human donor in good health (CMV status not recorded). Some clones in this sample may be carry-over from other donors' samples.

The CDR3 sequence is CATSRGLSNQPQHF. The CDR3 nucleotides are TGTGCCACCAGCAGAGGTCTTAGCAATCAGCCCCAGCATTTT. The chain carries TRBV15 and TRBJ1-5; D gene uncertain. This CDR3 has 14 residues. Germline CDR1 reads LNHNV; CDR2 reads YYDKDF (reference sequence). V gave up 1 base and J gave up 0 bases, with 4 bases separating them.

The chain uses TRBV2 and TRBJ2-1; D gene uncertain. CDR1 and CDR2 (germline): SNHLY, FYNNEI. The CDR3 is 12 residues long. The V gene lost 4 bases and the J gene lost 15 bases, with 16 bases spanning the gap. The CDR3 loop reads CASSGELILGFF. In DNA, the CDR3 is TGTGCCAGCAGTGGGGAACTAATACTCGGGTTCTTC. Filled out from reference TRBV2 and TRBJ2-1, the complete variable domain reads EPEVTQTPSHQVTQMGQEVILRCVPISNHLYFYWYRQILGQKVEFLVSFYNNEISEKSEIFDDQFSVERPDGSNFTLKIRSTKLEDSAMYFCASSGELILGFFGPGTRLTVL.

This clonotype was counted only a few times. V is TRBV19 and J is TRBJ1-1; possible D gene TRBD1, 5 bases. Per the germline V gene, CDR1 is LNHDA and CDR2 is SQIVND (reference sequence). The CDR3 runs to 20 residues. The ends were cut back, 9 bases at V and 0 bases at J, with 32 bases in the middle. DNA for the CDR3: TGTGCCAGGAAAACAGGTTACCGTATATCCCCGGCCTTAATGAACACTGAAGCTTTCTTT. It translates to CARKTGYRISPALMNTEAFF.

The chain combines TRBV6-5 with TRBJ2-5; 7 bases line up with TRBD2. CDR3 length: 13 amino acids. J gave up 2 bases and V 8 bases, and 5 bases lay outside the gene matches. Germline V gene lookup returns CDR1 MNHEY and CDR2 SVGAGI. For the CDR3, the DNA is TGTGCCAGCCTCGGGCGGGAGCAAGAGACCCAGTACTTC. Its protein product is CASLGREQETQYF.

This clonotype was detected only once. This chain uses TRBV12-3 or TRBV12-4 with TRBJ2-7, with D possibly being TRBD1 (5 bases). CDR3 length equals 13 residues. V was pared by 5 bases and J by 2 bases, with 10 bases between. The CDR3 bases are TGTGCCAGCAGTAAGACAGTGCCCTACGAGCAGTACTTC. It encodes CASSKTVPYEQYF.

This clonotype was observed a single time. V is TRBV6-8 and J is TRBJ2-3; the D gene could be TRBD1 or TRBD2 (5 bases each). The V end lost 5 bases, the J end lost 7 bases, and 16 bases lay between the germline ends. Per germline, CDR1 MNHGY and CDR2 SAAAGT. There are 14 residues in the CDR3. This CDR3 is CASSNWDRKNTQYF. The CDR3 nucleotides are TGTGCCAGCAGTAATTGGGACCGCAAGAATACGCAGTATTTT.

The table lists this clonotype with a few counts. The gene calls are TRBV6-1 and TRBJ1-5, with 7 bases fitting TRBD1. V trimming: 6 bases; J trimming: 4 bases; junction bases outside the gene matches: 6. This CDR3 comprises 14 residues. CDR1 is MNHNS, CDR2 SASEGT, per germline. CDR3 sequence: CASSSGGWNQPQHF. For the CDR3, the DNA is TGTGCCAGCAGCTCAGGGGGGTGGAATCAGCCCCAGCATTTT.

The chain recombines TRBV27 with TRBJ2-5, with TRBD2 as a possible D gene (6 bases). Germline-derived CDR1 and CDR2 are MNHEY and SMNVEV (reference sequence). The length of the CDR3 is 13 residues. Trimming shortened V by 6 bases and J by 4 bases, and 12 bases separated the two germline ends. The CDR3 reads CASRAPSVETQYF. CDR3 DNA: TGTGCCAGCAGGGCCCCTAGCGTAGAGACCCAGTACTTC.

The rearrangement joins TRBV3-1 to TRBJ2-1; D unclear. The length of the CDR3 is 13 residues. V lost 1 base, J lost 10 bases, and 11 bases lay in between. Per germline, CDR1 LGHDT and CDR2 YNNKEL (reference sequence). This chain's CDR3 is CASSQGNGREQFF. DNA for the CDR3: TGTGCCAGCAGCCAAGGGAACGGCAGGGAGCAGTTCTTC.

The chain carries TRBV12-3 or TRBV12-4 and TRBJ2-1, with D tentatively TRBD2 (6 bases). The CDR3 extends over 12 amino acids. V gave up 8 bases and J gave up 14 bases, with 19 bases separating them. CDR3 in amino acids: CASGASVGGEFF. Here the CDR3 DNA reads TGTGCCAGCGGCGCAAGCGTGGGCGGGGAGTTCTTC.

The chain combines TRBV4-3 with TRBJ2-2; D may correspond to TRBD1 or TRBD2 (6 bases each). In germline, CDR1 is LGHNA, CDR2 YSLEER. V lost 0 bases to trimming and J lost 1 base, with 18 bases between them. This CDR3 has 19 amino acids. The CDR3 sequence is CASSQDWARGDQNTGELFF. The CDR3 nucleotides read TGCGCCAGCAGCCAAGATTGGGCTAGGGGGGACCAGAACACCGGGGAGCTGTTTTTT.

The chain couples TRBV20-1 to TRBJ2-1, with no clear D. Per germline, CDR1 DFQATT and CDR2 SNEGSKA (reference sequence). V lost 6 bases and J 2 bases, leaving 11 bases between the germline ends. CDR3 length equals 13 residues. The CDR3 DNA reads TGCAGTGCCAGACCCCCACCCTACAATGAGCAGTTCTTC. Translating it yields CSARPPPYNEQFF.

The V gene is TRBV28, the J gene TRBJ2-7; maybe TRBD1 (6 bases). Germline CDR1 is MDHEN and CDR2 is SYDVKM. The CDR3 length is 13 residues. Trimming shortened V by 5 bases and J by 6 bases, and 14 bases separated the two germline ends. The CDR3 DNA reads as TGTGCCAGCAGTCCAACGACAGGTGGCGAGCAGTACTTC. As protein: CASSPTTGGEQYF.

This clonotype was observed a handful of times. The gene calls are TRBV6-5 and TRBJ1-1, with D hard to call. This CDR3 is 14 amino acids long. Germline lookup yields CDR1 MNHEY and CDR2 SVGAGI. V was shortened by 6 bases and J by 7 bases, with 18 bases between the two germline ends. CDR3 DNA sequence: TGTGCCAGCAGAGCCGCCGGGAGAACCAATGAAGCTTTCTTT. Translating gives CASRAAGRTNEAFF.

This chain links TRBV20-1 with TRBJ1-4; 7 nucleotides line up with TRBD1. From germline, CDR1 is DFQATT and CDR2 SNEGSKA (reference sequence). The CDR3 sequence is 13 residues long. The J segment lost 8 bases and the V segment lost 5 bases, leaving 8 bases of the junction unmatched. The CDR3 DNA sequence: TGCAGTGCTCGACAGGGTATTCGGGAAAAACTGTTTTTT. Residues: CSARQGIREKLFF.

This clonotype was counted ten times or more. The V call is TRBV7-2, the J call TRBJ1-5; D may be TRBD1 (5 bases). V was pared by 4 bases and J by 1 base, with 11 bases between. The CDR3 spans 15 residues. From germline, CDR1 is SGHTA and CDR2 FQGNSA. CDR3 amino acids: CASSWAGLSNQPQHF. CDR3 bases: TGTGCCAGCAGCTGGGCAGGGTTGAGCAATCAGCCCCAGCATTTT.

This chain links TRBV3-1 with TRBJ1-2, with D hard to call. Germline CDR1 is LGHDT and CDR2 is YNNKEL (reference sequence). The V end was cut by 0 bases, the J end by 3 bases, with 11 bases between. The CDR3 is 15 residues long. The CDR3 region has the DNA TGTGCCAGCAGCCAAGATTTGGGAGTTGACTATGGCTACACCTTC. Protein sequence: CASSQDLGVDYGYTF.

This rearrangement joins TRBV11-2 to TRBJ2-5, with D perhaps matching TRBD2 (5 bases). Germline V CDR1 and CDR2: SGHAT, FQNNGV. The CDR3 runs 13 residues. V was shortened by 6 bases and J by 3 bases, with 11 bases between the two germline ends. The CDR3 DNA reads TGTGCCAGCAGTAGACCCGGGGAAGAGACCCAGTACTTC. Protein product: CASSRPGEETQYF.

The chain combines TRBV18 with TRBJ1-4; D is unresolved. Germline V gene data show CDR1 as KGHSH and CDR2 as LQKENI. The CDR3 consists of 15 residues. The V end lost 3 bases, the J end lost 5 bases, and 13 bases lay between the germline ends. Here the CDR3 reads CASSPAVGRNEKLFF. CDR3 nucleotides: TGTGCCAGCTCACCGGCAGTTGGCCGGAATGAAAAACTGTTTTTT.

The chain couples TRBV10-3 to TRBJ1-1; 7 bases match TRBD1. Germline CDR1 and CDR2: ENHRY and SYGVKD. This CDR3 has 14 residues. V shed 4 bases and J 2 bases; nucleotides not matched to a gene: 4. CDR3 region: CAISVDRDNTEAFF. CDR3 bases: TGTGCCATCAGTGTTGACAGGGATAACACTGAAGCTTTCTTT.

This clonotype was observed at least ten times. The V and J genes are TRBV7-2 and TRBJ1-2, with D unresolved. CDR3 length: 16 residues. Germline V gene data show CDR1 as SGHTA and CDR2 as FQGNSA. V was trimmed by 2 bases and J by 0 bases, leaving 13 bases between them. CDR3 DNA sequence: TGTGCCAGCAGCTTAAGTTCTCAAGGCGCTAACTATGGCTACACCTTC. This encodes CASSLSSQGANYGYTF.

The table lists this clonotype with a few counts. The chain links TRBV7-6 to TRBJ2-1; no clear D. Germline loops: CDR1 SGHVS, CDR2 FNYEAQ. Trimming took 5 bases from V and 0 from J, leaving 11 bases between them. This CDR3 spans 15 amino acids. CDR3 region: CASSDQLSSYNEQFF. CDR3 nucleotide sequence: TGTGCCAGCAGCGATCAACTTAGCTCCTACAATGAGCAGTTCTTC.

For the CDR3, the DNA is TGTGCCAGCCTGGTCGGGACGGGGGAGGGCAATCAGCCCCAGCATTTT. Residues: CASLVGTGEGNQPQHF. The V and J genes are TRBV6-1 and TRBJ1-5; D possibly corresponds to TRBD1 (5 bases). CDR1 is MNHNS, CDR2 SASEGT, per germline. This CDR3 has 16 residues. Trimming took off 8 bases at V and 2 bases at J, with 19 bases between the two ends.

This chain uses TRBV6-1 with TRBJ2-4, with a weak D call TRBD1 (6 bases). This CDR3 region has 15 residues. From germline, CDR1 is MNHNS and CDR2 SASEGT. V was shortened by 3 bases and J by 8 bases, with 17 bases between the two germline ends. CDR3 sequence (DNA): TGTGCCAGCAGTGAGTCTCCAGGGGCTTGGGACATTCAGTACTTC. It specifies CASSESPGAWDIQYF.

This chain uses TRBV29-1 with TRBJ2-3; no reliable D call. V was trimmed by 5 bases and J by 0 bases, leaving 6 bases between them. This CDR3 region has 12 residues. CDR1 SQVTM and CDR2 ANQGSEA come from the germline V gene. Here the CDR3 DNA reads TGCAGCGTTTATGGGAGCACAGATACGCAGTATTTT. This codes for CSVYGSTDTQYF.

This clonotype was counted a few times. V gene TRBV6-6 combines with J gene TRBJ2-1; 9 positions match TRBD2. From germline, CDR1 is MNHNY and CDR2 SVGAGI (reference sequence). V lost 8 bases to trimming and J lost 12 bases; unmatched junction nucleotides: 8. This CDR3 has 12 amino acids. The CDR3, as DNA: TGTGCCAGCGGTAGCGGGAGAGGGTGGCAGTTCTTC. This gives the protein CASGSGRGWQFF.

This clonotype turned up a few times. This chain uses TRBV20-1 with TRBJ2-7; D not resolved. The CDR3 extends over 13 amino acids. Germline V gives CDR1 DFQATT, CDR2 SNEGSKA (reference sequence). Trimming shortened V by 1 base and J by 3 bases, and 10 bases separated the two germline ends. The CDR3 reads CSARGASYYEQYF. The CDR3 DNA follows: TGCAGTGCTAGAGGCGCCAGCTACTACGAGCAGTACTTC.

The CDR3 sequence: CASSISLDRGLTSGYTF. The CDR3 DNA sequence: TGTGCCAGTAGTATATCTCTGGACAGGGGCCTAACGTCTGGCTACACCTTC. The chain couples TRBV19 to TRBJ1-2; TRBD1 matches 9 bases. V trimming: 2 bases; J trimming: 7 bases; junction bases outside the gene matches: 14. This CDR3 comprises 17 residues. Germline CDR1 reads LNHDA; CDR2 reads SQIVND (reference sequence).

V and J are TRBV7-9 and TRBJ1-4; D is possibly TRBD1 (5 bases). Per germline, CDR1 SEHNR and CDR2 FQNEAQ (reference sequence). The CDR3 is made up of 15 amino acids. V dropped 2 bases and J dropped 5 bases, with 12 bases sitting between them. CDR3: CASSLRQRSNEKLFF. CDR3 in DNA: TGTGCCAGCAGCTTAAGACAGCGATCGAATGAAAAACTGTTTTTT.

The chain carries TRBV7-2 and TRBJ2-7; tentatively, D is TRBD1 (7 bases). Germline V gene sequence: CDR1 SGHTA, CDR2 FQGNSA. The germline V and J ends were trimmed by 5 bases and 7 bases, with 18 bases remaining between them. This CDR3 is built from 14 residues. As DNA, the CDR3 is TGTGCCAGCAGCCAGGCAGGGGGAGGCAGAGAGCAGTACTTC. Protein sequence: CASSQAGGGREQYF.

The chain recombines TRBV2 with TRBJ2-3; TRBD2 aligns across 8 bases. Germline values: CDR1 SNHLY, CDR2 FYNNEI. Trimming took 6 bases from V and 6 from J; bases not matched to a gene: 8. CDR3 length: 14 amino acids. The DNA for the CDR3 is TGTGCCAGCAGCGGGACTAGAACGGGGGATACGCAGTATTTT. Residues: CASSGTRTGDTQYF.

In this sample, this clonotype turned up a few times. The chain has TRBV7-6 and TRBJ1-5; unclear D gene. Germline V gene sequence: CDR1 SGHVS, CDR2 FNYEAQ. Trimming left V 3 bases short and J 5 bases short, with 14 bases between. The CDR3 spans 15 residues. The CDR3 sequence: CASSFRAGFDQPQHF. The CDR3 bases are TGTGCCAGCAGCTTCCGAGCCGGTTTCGATCAGCCCCAGCATTTT.